Following are 17 T cell receptor beta chains from one sample sequenced in a study of OX40 agonist ivuxolimab in advanced cancers. Clones were read by immunoSEQ multiplex PCR, and TCRdb kept only the in-frame ones, dropping some. The sample lists over 20,000 clones, roughly 77% seen once, with about 30% in the top ten. Sample: CD4+ or CD8+ T cells sorted from blood, taken in a trial of the OX40 agonist ivuxolimab. These TCRs come from an adult with an advanced solid tumor such as melanoma, head and neck, liver or kidney cancer.

Written as DNA, the CDR3 is TGCGCCAGCACCCCAAGTAGCGGGTACTACGAGCAGTACTTC. Translated, it gives CASTPSSGYYEQYF. The rearrangement links TRBV5-1 to TRBJ2-7; 7 positions match TRBD2. This CDR3 is 14 amino acids long. Trimming cost V 6 bases and J 3 bases; bases outside gene matches: 9. Germline CDR1 and CDR2: SGHRS and YFSETQ.

The rearrangement links TRBV6-5 to TRBJ1-6, with 12 nucleotides matching TRBD1. The CDR3 has 14 amino acids. After removal of 5 bases from V and 10 bases from J, the junction contained 3 bases not matched to a gene. Germline V gives CDR1 MNHEY, CDR2 SVGAGI. The CDR3 sequence is CASSEGTGGSPLHF. The CDR3 nucleotides are TGTGCCAGCAGTGAAGGGACAGGGGGCTCACCCCTCCACTTT.

V usage is TRBV5-1 and J usage is TRBJ2-7, with TRBD1 identical over 7 bases. The V gene end was trimmed by 2 bases and the J gene end by 5 bases; junction bases not matched to a gene: 7. The germline CDR1 and CDR2 sequences are SGHRS and YFSETQ. CDR3 length: 14 amino acids. CDR3 nucleotide sequence: TGCGCCAGCAGCTTCCGGACAGGTTTAAACGAGCAGTACTTC. This codes for CASSFRTGLNEQYF.

The table lists this clone with a count of one. The chain's CDR3 is CASDLNYGYTF. The CDR3 coding sequence is TGTGCTTCCGACCTCAACTATGGCTACACCTTC. The chain couples TRBV30 to TRBJ1-2; no definite D call. The CDR3 runs to 11 residues. Germline V CDR1 and CDR2: GTSNPN, SVGIG (reference sequence).

The J gene is TRBJ2-3, the V gene TRBV21-1; the table's TRBD2 call for D was not verified on the DNA. TRBV21-1 is labeled a pseudogene. The CDR3 consists of 18 residues. The chain's CDR3 is CASSKEGRSWGDTDTQYF. The CDR3 nucleotides are TGTGCCAGCAGCAAAGAAGGCCGATCTTGGGGGGACACAGATACGCAGTATTTT.

V is TRBV5-5 and J is TRBJ2-7; 9 bases agree with TRBD1. The CDR3 has 17 residues. Trimming removed 4 bases from V and 7 bases from J; junction bases left unmatched: 18. Per the germline V gene, CDR1 is SGHKS and CDR2 is YYEKEE (reference sequence). CDR3 sequence reads: CASSPGLPGTGRLEQYF. DNA of the CDR3: TGTGCCAGCAGCCCAGGGTTACCCGGGACAGGGCGCTTGGAGCAGTACTTC.

This rearrangement joins TRBV7-9 to TRBJ2-7, with 7 bases lining up with TRBD1. CDR1 is SEHNR and CDR2 is FQNEAQ in the germline V gene (reference sequence). The CDR3 is 18 amino acids. V lost 4 bases, J lost 4 bases, and 19 bases stayed unmatched. This CDR3 is CASSSMKRDRLTGYEQYF. Written as DNA, the CDR3 is TGTGCCAGCAGCTCCATGAAGAGGGACAGATTAACGGGTTACGAGCAGTACTTC.

V gene TRBV19 combines with J gene TRBJ1-1; 7 nucleotides align to TRBD1. The CDR3 runs 13 residues. Trimming removed 7 bases from V and 1 base from J; junction bases left unmatched: 3. The V gene's germline CDR1 is LNHDA and CDR2 SQIVND (reference sequence). The CDR3 DNA is TGTGCCAGTATAGGGACAGCGAACACTGAAGCTTTCTTT. Its protein is CASIGTANTEAFF.

The chain is built from TRBV7-3 and TRBJ2-1; D remains unclear. The V gene's germline CDR1 is SGHTA and CDR2 FQGTGA. The CDR3 spans 13 residues. Trimming took off 4 bases at V and 7 bases at J, with 11 bases between the two ends. The CDR3 loop is CASSYGSGNEQFF. CDR3 DNA: TGTGCCAGCAGCTACGGGTCTGGGAATGAGCAGTTCTTC.

The chain joins TRBV11-3 to TRBJ2-1; tentatively, D is TRBD2 (5 bases). The CDR3 has 15 residues. Trimming took off 5 bases at V and 10 bases at J, with 21 bases between the two ends. Germline lookup yields CDR1 SGHNT and CDR2 YENEEA. The CDR3 spells CASSDYTIRSEEQFF. The CDR3 DNA sequence: TGTGCCAGCAGCGACTACACAATTCGGTCGGAGGAGCAGTTCTTC.

The chain links TRBV19 to TRBJ1-1; 9 bases line up with TRBD1. J was trimmed by 6 bases and V by 5 bases; bases with no gene match: 7. Germline CDR1 is LNHDA and CDR2 is SQIVND (reference sequence). The CDR3 totals 14 residues. The CDR3 region has the DNA TGTGCCAGTAGTGTGGACGGACAGGGGCCTGAAGCTTTCTTT. This encodes CASSVDGQGPEAFF.

This clone occurred a few times. V is TRBV19 and J is TRBJ2-3, with D perhaps being TRBD1 or TRBD2 (6 bases each). This CDR3 has 12 residues. Germline CDR1 reads LNHDA; CDR2 reads SQIVND (reference sequence). The V end was cut by 3 bases, the J end by 10 bases, with 11 bases between. The CDR3 DNA is TGTGCCAGTAGTATCGGGGGCCACGCGCAGTATTTT. This codes for CASSIGGHAQYF.

The CDR3 DNA reads as TGTGCCAGTAGTGCACAAGCAAGGGACAGGGGGGACTCCTACGAGCAGTACTTC. Protein: CASSAQARDRGDSYEQYF. The chain combines TRBV19 with TRBJ2-7; 11 bases align to TRBD1. Germline V gene sequence: CDR1 LNHDA, CDR2 SQIVND (reference sequence). The CDR3 runs 18 residues. V dropped 5 bases and J dropped 0; count of bases not matched to a gene: 12.

This CDR3 reads CASSFGTGELFF. CDR3 DNA: TGTGCCAGCAGTTTTGGTACCGGGGAGCTGTTTTTT. This chain links TRBV28 with TRBJ2-2; D not certain. CDR1 and CDR2 (germline): MDHEN, SYDVKM. V was trimmed by 3 bases and J by 5 bases, leaving 4 bases between them. The CDR3 spans 12 residues. Full variable domain (missing parts from reference TRBV28 and TRBJ2-2): DVKVTQSSRYLVKRTGEKVFLECVQDMDHENMFWYRQDPGLGLRLIYFSYDVKMKEKGDIPEGYSVSREKKERFSLILESASTNQTSMYLCASSFGTGELFFGEGSRLTVL.

The CDR3 bases are TGCGCCAGCAGCCAGTCCTATAGCAATCAGCCCCAGCATTTT. This sequence encodes CASSQSYSNQPQHF. This rearrangement joins TRBV4-1 to TRBJ1-5; D is unresolved. Looked up from germline, CDR1 is MGHRA and CDR2 is YSYEKL. V lost 3 bases and J 0 bases, leaving 6 bases between the germline ends. This CDR3 spans 14 amino acids.

The rearrangement links TRBV4-1 to TRBJ2-5; D call uncertain. This CDR3 spans 13 amino acids. V gave up 0 bases and J gave up 3 bases, with 5 bases separating them. Germline V gives CDR1 MGHRA, CDR2 YSYEKL. Written as DNA, the CDR3 is TGCGCCAGCAGCCAAGATTCGGAAGAGACCCAGTACTTC. This sequence encodes CASSQDSEETQYF.

With regard to this clone: The junction departs from the called germline gene at one end, perhaps through a read error. The chain is built from TRBV13 and TRBJ2-7; 9 nucleotides agree with TRBD2. Germline loops: CDR1 PRHDT, CDR2 FYEKMQ (reference sequence). This CDR3 is 14 amino acids long. CDR3 in DNA: TGTGCCAGCAGCTTAGGCCGTGTTGGACTAGCGTCACACTTC. Translating it yields CASSLGRVGLASHF.